This T cell receptor beta chain appears in the sequencing data of a study of blood T cells in healthy people across ages. Primed by a sample-barcoded 5' primer and a J-beta primer mix, a second PCR proceeded for about 6 to 11 cycles. Each CDR3 protein gets one entry after TCRdb re-called the 5' RACE reads with MiXCR. Here the sample spans approximately 580,000 distinct CDR3 sequences, 20% to 30% being singletons. This clonotype turned up a few times. The CDR3 totals 14 residues. The same sample was also used in a study of T cells of mothers and their children.

The sequencing sample was made of blood. This TCR was sampled from a boy between 10 and 17 years old in good health. V is TRBV21-1 and J is TRBJ2-7; the table's D call of TRBD1 was not tested on the DNA. TRBV21-1 has pseudogene status. The CDR3 loop reads CASRGGVSSYEQYF. The CDR3 DNA is TGTGCCAGCAGAGGGGGGGTGTCCTCCTACGAGCAGTACTTC.